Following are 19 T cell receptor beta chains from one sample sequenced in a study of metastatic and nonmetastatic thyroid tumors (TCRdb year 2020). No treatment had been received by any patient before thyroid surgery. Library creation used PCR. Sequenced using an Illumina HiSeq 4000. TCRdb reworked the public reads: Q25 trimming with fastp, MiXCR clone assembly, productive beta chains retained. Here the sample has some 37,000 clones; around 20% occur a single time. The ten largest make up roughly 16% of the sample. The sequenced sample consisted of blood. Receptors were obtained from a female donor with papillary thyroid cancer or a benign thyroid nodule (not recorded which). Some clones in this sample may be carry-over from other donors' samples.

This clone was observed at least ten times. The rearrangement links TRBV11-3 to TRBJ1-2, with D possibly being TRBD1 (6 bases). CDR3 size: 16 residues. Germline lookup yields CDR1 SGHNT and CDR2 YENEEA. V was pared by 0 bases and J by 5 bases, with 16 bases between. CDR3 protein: CASSLEGRGGSYGYTF. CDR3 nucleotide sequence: TGTGCCAGCAGCTTAGAAGGCAGGGGTGGGTCTTATGGCTACACCTTC.

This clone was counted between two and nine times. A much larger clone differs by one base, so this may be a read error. The CDR3 loop reads CAGSQTFHEQYF. The CDR3 nucleotides are TGTGCCGGCAGCCAAACGTTCCACGAGCAGTACTTC. V usage is TRBV3-1 and J usage is TRBJ2-7; D is ambiguous. The CDR3 has 12 residues. CDR1 is LGHDT and CDR2 is YNNKEL in the germline V gene (reference sequence).

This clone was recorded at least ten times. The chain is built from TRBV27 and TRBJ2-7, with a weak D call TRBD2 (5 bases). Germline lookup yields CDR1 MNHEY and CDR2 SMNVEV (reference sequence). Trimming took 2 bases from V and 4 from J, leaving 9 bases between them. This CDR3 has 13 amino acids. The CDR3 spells CASSLIGKYEQYF. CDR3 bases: TGTGCCAGCAGTTTAATCGGGAAATACGAGCAGTACTTC.

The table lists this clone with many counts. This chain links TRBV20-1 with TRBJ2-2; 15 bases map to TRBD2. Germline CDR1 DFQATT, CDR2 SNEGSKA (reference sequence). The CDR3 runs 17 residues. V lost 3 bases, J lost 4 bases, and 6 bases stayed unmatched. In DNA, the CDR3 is TGCAGTGCTAGTGGACTAGCGGGAGGGCCCGGCACCGGGGAGCTGTTTTTT. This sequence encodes CSASGLAGGPGTGELFF.

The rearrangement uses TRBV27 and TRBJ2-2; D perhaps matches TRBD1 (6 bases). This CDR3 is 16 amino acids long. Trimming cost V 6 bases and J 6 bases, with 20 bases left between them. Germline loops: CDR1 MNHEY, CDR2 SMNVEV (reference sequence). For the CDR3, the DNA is TGTGCCAGCAGGAGACACGGGACACCCAAAGCCGGGGAGCTGTTTTTT. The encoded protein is CASRRHGTPKAGELFF.

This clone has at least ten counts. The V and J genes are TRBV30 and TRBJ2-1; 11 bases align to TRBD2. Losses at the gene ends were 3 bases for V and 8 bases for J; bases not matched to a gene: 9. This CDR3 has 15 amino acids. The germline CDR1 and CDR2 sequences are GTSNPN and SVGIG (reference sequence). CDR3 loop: CAWRDTSGSRYEQFF. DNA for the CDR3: TGTGCCTGGAGGGACACTAGCGGGAGCCGCTATGAGCAGTTCTTC.

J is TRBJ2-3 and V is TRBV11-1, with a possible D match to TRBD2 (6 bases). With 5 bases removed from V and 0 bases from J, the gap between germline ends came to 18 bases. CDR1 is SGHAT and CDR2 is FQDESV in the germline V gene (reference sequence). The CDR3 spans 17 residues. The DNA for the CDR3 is TGTGCCAGCAGCCGGGATCCGGGAGAAACTAGCACAGATACGCAGTATTTT. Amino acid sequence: CASSRDPGETSTDTQYF. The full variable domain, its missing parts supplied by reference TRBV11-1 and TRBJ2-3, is EAEVAQSPRYKITEKSQAVAFWCDPISGHATLYWYRQILGQGPELLVQFQDESVVDDSQLPKDRFSAERLKGVDSTLKIQPAELGDSAMYLCASSRDPGETSTDTQYFGPGTRLTVL.

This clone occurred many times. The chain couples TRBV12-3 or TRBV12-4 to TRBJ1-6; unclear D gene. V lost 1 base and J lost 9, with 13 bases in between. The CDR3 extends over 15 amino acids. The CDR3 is CASSLVVAGGSPLHF. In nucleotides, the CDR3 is TGTGCCAGCAGTTTAGTGGTAGCAGGAGGTTCACCCCTCCACTTT.

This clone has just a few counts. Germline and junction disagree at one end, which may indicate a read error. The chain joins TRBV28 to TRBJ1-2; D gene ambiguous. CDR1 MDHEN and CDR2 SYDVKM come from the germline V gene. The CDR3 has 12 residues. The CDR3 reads CASMAFNYCYTF. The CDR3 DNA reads TGTGCCAGCATGGCGTTTAACTATTGCTACACCTTC.

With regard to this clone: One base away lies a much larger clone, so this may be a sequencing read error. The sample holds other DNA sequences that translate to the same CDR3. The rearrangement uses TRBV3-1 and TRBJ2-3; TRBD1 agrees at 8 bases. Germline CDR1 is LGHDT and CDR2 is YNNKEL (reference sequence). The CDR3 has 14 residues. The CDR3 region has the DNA TGTGCCAGTAGCCGGAGACAGGGGCTCAATACGCAGTATTTT. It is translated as CASSRRQGLNTQYF.

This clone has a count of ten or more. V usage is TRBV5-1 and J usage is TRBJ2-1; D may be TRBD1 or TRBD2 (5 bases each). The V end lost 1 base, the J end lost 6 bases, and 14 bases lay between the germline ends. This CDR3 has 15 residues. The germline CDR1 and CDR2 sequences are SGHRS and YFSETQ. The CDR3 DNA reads TGCGCCAGCAGCTTGAGAGGGGAAAGTCCCAATGAGCAGTTCTTC. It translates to CASSLRGESPNEQFF.

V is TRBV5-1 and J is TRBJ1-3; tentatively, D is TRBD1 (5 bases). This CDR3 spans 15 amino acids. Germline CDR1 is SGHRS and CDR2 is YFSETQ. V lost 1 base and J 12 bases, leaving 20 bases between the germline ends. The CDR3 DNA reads TGCGCCAGCAGCTTGTACATCGTACAGGATCGGGTCATATATTTT. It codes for CASSLYIVQDRVIYF. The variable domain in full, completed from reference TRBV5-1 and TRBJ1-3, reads KAGVTQTPRYLIKTRGQQVTLSCSPISGHRSVSWYQQTPGQGLQFLFEYFSETQRNKGNFPGRFSGRQFSNSRSEMNVSTLELGDSALYLCASSLYIVQDRVIYFGEGSWLTVV.

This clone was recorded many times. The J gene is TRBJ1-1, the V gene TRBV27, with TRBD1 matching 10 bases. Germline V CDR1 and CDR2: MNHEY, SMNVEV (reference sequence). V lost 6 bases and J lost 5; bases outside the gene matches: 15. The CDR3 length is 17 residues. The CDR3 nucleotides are TGTGCCAGCAGATTAAAGGGGACAGGGGCGCCAATAACTGAAGCTTTCTTT. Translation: CASRLKGTGAPITEAFF.

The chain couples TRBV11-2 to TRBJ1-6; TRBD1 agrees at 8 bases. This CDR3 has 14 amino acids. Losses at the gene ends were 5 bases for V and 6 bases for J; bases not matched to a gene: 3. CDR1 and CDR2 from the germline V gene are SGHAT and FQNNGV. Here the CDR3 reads CASSQTGVNSPLHF. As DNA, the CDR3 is TGTGCCAGCAGCCAGACAGGGGTTAATTCACCCCTCCACTTT.

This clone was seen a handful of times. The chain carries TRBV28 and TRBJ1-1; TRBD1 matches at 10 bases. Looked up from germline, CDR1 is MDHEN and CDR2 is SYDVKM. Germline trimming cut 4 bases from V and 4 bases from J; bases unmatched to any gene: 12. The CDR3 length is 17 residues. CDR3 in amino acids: CASSSGTGTGVSTEAFF. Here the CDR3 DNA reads TGTGCCAGCAGTTCCGGGACTGGGACAGGGGTATCCACTGAAGCTTTCTTT.

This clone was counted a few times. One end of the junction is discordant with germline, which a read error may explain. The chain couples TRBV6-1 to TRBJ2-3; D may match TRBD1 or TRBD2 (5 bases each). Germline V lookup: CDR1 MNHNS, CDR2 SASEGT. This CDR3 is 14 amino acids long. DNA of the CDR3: TGTACCAGCAGACCTAGAGGGACGACAGATACGCAGTATTTT. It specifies CTSRPRGTTDTQYF.

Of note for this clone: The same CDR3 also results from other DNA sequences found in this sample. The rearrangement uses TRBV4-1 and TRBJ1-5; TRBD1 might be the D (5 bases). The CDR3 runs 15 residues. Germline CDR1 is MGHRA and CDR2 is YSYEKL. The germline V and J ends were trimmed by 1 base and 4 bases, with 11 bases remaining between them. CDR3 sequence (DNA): TGCGCCAGCAGCCAAGTCCCAGGGAGTAATCAGCCCCAGCATTTT. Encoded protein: CASSQVPGSNQPQHF.

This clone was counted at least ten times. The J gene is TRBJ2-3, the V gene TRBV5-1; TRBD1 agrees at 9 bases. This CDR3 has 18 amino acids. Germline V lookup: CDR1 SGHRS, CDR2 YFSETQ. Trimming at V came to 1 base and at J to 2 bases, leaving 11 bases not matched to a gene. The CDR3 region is CASSLFQAGTGTTDTQYF. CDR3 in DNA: TGCGCCAGCAGCTTGTTCCAGGCCGGGACAGGGACCACAGATACGCAGTATTTT.

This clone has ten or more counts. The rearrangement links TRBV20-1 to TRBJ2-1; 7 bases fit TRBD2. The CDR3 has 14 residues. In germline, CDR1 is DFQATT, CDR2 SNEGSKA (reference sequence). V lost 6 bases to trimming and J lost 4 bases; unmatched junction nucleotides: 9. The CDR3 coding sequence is TGCAGTGCCGAATCTGGGGGGGGTTACAATGAGCAGTTCTTC. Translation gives CSAESGGGYNEQFF.